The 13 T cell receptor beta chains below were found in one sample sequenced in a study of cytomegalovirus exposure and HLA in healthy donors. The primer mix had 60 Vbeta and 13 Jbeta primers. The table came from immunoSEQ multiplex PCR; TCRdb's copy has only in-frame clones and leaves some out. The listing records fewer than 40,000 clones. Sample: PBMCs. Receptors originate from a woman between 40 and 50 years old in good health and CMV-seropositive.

CDR3 nucleotide sequence: TGTGCCAGCAGCCCGACAACGGGAGCGGCCGGGGAGCTGTTTTTT. Its translation is CASSPTTGAAGELFF. The gene calls are TRBV7-2 and TRBJ2-2; weak D call: TRBD2 (6 bases). Germline values: CDR1 SGHTA, CDR2 FQGNSA. V gave up 5 bases and J gave up 6 bases, with 16 bases separating them. The CDR3 runs to 15 residues.

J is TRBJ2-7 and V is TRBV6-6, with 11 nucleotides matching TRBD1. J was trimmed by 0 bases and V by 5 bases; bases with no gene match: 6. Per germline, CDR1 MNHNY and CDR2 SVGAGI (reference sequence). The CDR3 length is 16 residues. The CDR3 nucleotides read TGTGCCAGCAGTCATATGGGACAGGGGGGCTCCTACGAGCAGTACTTC. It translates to CASSHMGQGGSYEQYF.

The DNA of the CDR3 is TGTGCCAGCAGCTTGTTTGGGGGGTCACCCCTCCACTTT. The encoded protein is CASSLFGGSPLHF. V usage is TRBV5-4 and J usage is TRBJ1-6, with a tentative D call TRBD1 (5 bases). The CDR3 length is 13 residues. Germline CDR1 reads SGHNT; CDR2 reads YYREEE (reference sequence). Trimming left V 1 base short and J 10 bases short, with 9 bases between.

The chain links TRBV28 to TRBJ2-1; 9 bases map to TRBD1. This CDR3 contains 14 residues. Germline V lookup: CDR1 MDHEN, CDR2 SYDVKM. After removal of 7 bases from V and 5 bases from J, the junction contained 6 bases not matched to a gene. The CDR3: CASNPGQGDNEQFF. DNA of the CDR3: TGTGCCAGCAATCCGGGACAGGGTGACAATGAGCAGTTCTTC.

CDR3 bases: TGTGCCAGCTCACCACCGGACAGGGACGTCTACGAGCAGTACTTC. Encoded protein: CASSPPDRDVYEQYF. This chain links TRBV18 with TRBJ2-7; 8 bases are shared with TRBD1. CDR3 length equals 15 residues. Germline V gives CDR1 KGHSH, CDR2 LQKENI. With V trimmed by 0 bases and J by 3 bases, 4 bases remained unmatched.

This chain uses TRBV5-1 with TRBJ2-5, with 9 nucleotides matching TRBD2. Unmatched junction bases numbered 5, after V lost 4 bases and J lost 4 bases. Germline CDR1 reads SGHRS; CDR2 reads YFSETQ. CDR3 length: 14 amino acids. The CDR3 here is CASSGSGGRETQYF. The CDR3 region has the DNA TGCGCCAGCAGCGGTAGCGGGGGCCGAGAGACCCAGTACTTC.

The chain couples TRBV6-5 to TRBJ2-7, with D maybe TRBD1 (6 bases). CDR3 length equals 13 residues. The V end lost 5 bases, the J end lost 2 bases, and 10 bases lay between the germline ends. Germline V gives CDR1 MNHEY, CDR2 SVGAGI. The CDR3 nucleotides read TGTGCCAGCAGTGCAGGGGTACCCTACGAGCAGTACTTC. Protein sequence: CASSAGVPYEQYF.

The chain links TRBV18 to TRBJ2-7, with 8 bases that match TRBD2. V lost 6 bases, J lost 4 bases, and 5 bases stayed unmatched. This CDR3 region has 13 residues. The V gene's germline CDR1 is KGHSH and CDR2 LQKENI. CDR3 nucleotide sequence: TGTGCCAGCTCCCACACGGGGGGGTACGAGCAGTACTTC. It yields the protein CASSHTGGYEQYF.

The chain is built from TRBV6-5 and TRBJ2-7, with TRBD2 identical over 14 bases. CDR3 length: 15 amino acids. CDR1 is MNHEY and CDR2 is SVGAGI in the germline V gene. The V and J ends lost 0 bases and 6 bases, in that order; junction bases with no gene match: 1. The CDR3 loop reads CASSYSTSGGAEQYF. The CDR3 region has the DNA TGTGCCAGCAGTTACTCGACTAGCGGGGGGGCCGAGCAGTACTTC.

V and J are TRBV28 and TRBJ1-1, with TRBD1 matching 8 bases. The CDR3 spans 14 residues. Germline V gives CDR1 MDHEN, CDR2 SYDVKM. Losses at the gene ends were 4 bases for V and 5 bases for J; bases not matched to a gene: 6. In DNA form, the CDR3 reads TGTGCCAGCAGTTACTGGACAGGGCAAACTGAAGCTTTCTTT. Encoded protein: CASSYWTGQTEAFF.

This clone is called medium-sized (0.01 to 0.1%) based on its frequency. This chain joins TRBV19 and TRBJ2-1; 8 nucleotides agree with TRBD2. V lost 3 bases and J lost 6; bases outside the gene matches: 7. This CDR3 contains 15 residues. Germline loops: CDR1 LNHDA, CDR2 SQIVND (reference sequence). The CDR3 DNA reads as TGTGCCAGTAGTATCGGGACTAGGGGCGGCAATGAGCAGTTCTTC. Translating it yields CASSIGTRGGNEQFF.

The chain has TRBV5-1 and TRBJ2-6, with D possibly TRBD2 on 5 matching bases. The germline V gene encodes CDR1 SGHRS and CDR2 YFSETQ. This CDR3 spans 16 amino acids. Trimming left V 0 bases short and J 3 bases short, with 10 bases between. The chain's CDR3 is CASSLDGLVGANVLTF. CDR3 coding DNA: TGCGCCAGCAGCTTGGACGGACTGGTTGGGGCCAACGTCCTGACTTTC.

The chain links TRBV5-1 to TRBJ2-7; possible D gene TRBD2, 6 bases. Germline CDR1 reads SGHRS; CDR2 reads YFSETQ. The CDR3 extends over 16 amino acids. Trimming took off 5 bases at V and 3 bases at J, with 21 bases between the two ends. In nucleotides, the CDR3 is TGCGCCAGCAGTTCGGGGTACGGGAGTCCTTTCTACGAGCAGTACTTC. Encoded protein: CASSSGYGSPFYEQYF.